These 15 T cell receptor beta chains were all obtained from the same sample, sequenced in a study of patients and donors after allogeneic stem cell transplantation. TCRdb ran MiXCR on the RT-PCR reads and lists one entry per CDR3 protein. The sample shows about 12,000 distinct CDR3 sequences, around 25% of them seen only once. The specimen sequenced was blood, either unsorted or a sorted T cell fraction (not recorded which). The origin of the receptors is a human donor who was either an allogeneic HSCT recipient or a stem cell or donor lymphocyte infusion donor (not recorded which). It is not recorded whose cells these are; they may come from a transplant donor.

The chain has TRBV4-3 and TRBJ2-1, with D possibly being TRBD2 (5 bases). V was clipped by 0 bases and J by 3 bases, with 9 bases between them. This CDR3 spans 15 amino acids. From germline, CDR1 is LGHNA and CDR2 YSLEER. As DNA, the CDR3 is TGCGCCAGCAGCCAAGAGAGCGGAGGCTACAATGAGCAGTTCTTC. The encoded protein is CASSQESGGYNEQFF.

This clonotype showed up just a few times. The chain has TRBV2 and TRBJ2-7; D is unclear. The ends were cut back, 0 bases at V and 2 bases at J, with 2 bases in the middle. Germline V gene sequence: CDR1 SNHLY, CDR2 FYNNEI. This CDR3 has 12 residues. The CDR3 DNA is TGTGCCAGCAGTGAAGCAGCCTACGAGCAGTACTTC. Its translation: CASSEAAYEQYF.

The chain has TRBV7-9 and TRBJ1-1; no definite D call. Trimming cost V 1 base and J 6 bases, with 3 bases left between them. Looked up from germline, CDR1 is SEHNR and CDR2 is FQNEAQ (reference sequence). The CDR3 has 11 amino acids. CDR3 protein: CASSLVSEAFF. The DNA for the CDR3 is TGTGCCAGCAGCTTAGTGTCTGAAGCTTTCTTT. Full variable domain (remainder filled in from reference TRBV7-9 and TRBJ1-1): DTGVSQNPRHKITKRGQNVTFRCDPISEHNRLYWYRQTLGQGPEFLTYFQNEAQLEKSRLLSDRFSAERPKGSFSTLEIQRTEQGDSAMYLCASSLVSEAFFGQGTRLTVV.

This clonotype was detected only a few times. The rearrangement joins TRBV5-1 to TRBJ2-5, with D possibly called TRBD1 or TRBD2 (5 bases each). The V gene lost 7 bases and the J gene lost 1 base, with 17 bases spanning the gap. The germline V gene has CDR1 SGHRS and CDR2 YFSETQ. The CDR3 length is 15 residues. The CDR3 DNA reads TGCGCCAGCTCCCCAGAGGGGCACTCCCAAGAGACCCAGTACTTC. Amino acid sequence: CASSPEGHSQETQYF.

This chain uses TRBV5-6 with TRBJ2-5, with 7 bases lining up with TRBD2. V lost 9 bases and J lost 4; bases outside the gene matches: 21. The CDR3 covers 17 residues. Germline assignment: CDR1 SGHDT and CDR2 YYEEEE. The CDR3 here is CATNLRRSREKPETQYF. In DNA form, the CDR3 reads TGTGCCACTAACCTCCGGAGGTCGCGGGAGAAACCAGAGACCCAGTACTTC. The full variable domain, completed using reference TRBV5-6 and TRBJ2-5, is DAGVTQSPTHLIKTRGQQVTLRCSPKSGHDTVSWYQQALGQGPQFIFQYYEEEERQRGNFPDRFSGHQFPNYSSELNVNALLLGDSALYLCATNLRRSREKPETQYFGPGTRLLVL.

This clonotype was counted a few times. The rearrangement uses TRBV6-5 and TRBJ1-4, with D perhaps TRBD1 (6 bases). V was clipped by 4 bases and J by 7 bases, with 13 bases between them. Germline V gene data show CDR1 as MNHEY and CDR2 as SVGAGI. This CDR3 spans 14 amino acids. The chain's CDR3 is CASSSGRGSEKLFF. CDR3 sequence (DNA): TGTGCCAGCAGTTCTGGGAGGGGGAGTGAAAAACTGTTTTTT.

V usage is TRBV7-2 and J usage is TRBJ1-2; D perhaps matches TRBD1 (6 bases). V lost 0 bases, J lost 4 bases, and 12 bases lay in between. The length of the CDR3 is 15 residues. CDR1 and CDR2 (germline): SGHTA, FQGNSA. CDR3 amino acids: CASSLAGQGTYGYTF. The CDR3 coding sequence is TGTGCCAGCAGCTTAGCGGGGCAGGGGACCTATGGCTACACCTTC.

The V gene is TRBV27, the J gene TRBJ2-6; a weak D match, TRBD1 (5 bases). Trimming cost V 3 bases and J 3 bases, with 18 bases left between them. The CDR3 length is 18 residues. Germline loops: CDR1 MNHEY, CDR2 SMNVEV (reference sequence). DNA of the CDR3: TGTGCCAGCAGTTTCACAGCCTTGGGGCTGATTGGGGCCAACGTCCTGACTTTC. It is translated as CASSFTALGLIGANVLTF.

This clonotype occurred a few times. CDR3 bases: TGTGCCTCCCAATGGGTTTTCAATCAGCCCCAGCATTTT. It yields the protein CASQWVFNQPQHF. The chain has TRBV28 and TRBJ1-5; D remains unclear. CDR3 length equals 13 residues. Trimming took 11 bases from V and 3 from J, leaving 14 bases between them. In germline, CDR1 is MDHEN, CDR2 SYDVKM.

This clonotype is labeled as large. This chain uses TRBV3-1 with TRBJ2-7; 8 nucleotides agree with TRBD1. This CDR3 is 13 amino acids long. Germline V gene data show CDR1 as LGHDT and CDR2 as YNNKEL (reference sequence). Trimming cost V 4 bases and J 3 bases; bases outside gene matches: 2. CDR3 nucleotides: TGTGCCAGCAGCCCCACAGGGGGCTACGAGCAGTACTTC. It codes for CASSPTGGYEQYF.

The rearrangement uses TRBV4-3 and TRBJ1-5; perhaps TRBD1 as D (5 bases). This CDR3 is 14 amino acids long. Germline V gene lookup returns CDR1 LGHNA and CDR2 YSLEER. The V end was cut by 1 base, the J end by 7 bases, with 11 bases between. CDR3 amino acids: CASSQVVGAQPQHF. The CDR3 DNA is TGCGCCAGCAGCCAAGTCGTAGGGGCGCAGCCCCAGCATTTT.

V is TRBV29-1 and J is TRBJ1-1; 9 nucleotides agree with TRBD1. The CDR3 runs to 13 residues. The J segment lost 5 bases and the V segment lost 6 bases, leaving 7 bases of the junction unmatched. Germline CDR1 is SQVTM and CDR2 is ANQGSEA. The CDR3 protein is CSVDGQGRTEAFF. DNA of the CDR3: TGCAGCGTAGACGGACAGGGGCGTACTGAAGCTTTCTTT.

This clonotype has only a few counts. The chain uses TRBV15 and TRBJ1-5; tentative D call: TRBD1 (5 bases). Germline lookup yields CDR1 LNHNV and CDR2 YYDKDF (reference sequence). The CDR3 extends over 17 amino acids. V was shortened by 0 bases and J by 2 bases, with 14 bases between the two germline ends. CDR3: CATSRDPLRAGNQPQHF. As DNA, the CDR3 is TGTGCCACCAGCAGAGACCCACTCAGGGCGGGCAATCAGCCCCAGCATTTT.

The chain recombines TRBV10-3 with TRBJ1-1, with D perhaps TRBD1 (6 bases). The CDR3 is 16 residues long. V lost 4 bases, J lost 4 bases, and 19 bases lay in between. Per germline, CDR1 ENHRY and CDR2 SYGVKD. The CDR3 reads CAISVGARGPVTEAFF. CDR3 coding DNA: TGTGCCATCAGTGTGGGGGCCAGGGGACCGGTCACTGAAGCTTTCTTT.

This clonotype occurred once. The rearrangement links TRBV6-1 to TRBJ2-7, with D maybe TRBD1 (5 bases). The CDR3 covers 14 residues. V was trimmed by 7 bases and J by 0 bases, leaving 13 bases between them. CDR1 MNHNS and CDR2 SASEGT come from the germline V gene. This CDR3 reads CASTPRVTSYEQYF. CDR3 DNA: TGTGCCAGCACTCCCAGGGTTACCTCCTACGAGCAGTACTTC.